This entry is about one TCR beta chain. What it binds is not known. Distinct nucleotide sequences in the sample also encode this CDR3. The data derive from a study of cytomegalovirus exposure and HLA in healthy donors. General study results and limits: Most TCR sequences proved rare, with some public TCRs found in many donors. Within a later analysis, the majority of CMV-associated TCR beta chains appeared HLA-restricted.

Both 60 Vbeta primers and 13 Jbeta primers went into the PCR. Generated by immunoSEQ multiplex PCR, the TCRdb table keeps only in-frame clones and is missing some. The table shows approximately 180,000 clones, with just under 85% occurring only once. Trimming removed 0 bases at V and 3 bases at J, with 7 bases between. The germline V gene encodes CDR1 SGHDT and CDR2 YYEEEE. This CDR3 contains 13 residues. V usage is TRBV5-6 and J usage is TRBJ2-7, with no clear D. Sample: PBMCs. This TCR came from a girl aged 5 to 17 in good health and CMV-seropositive. In nucleotides, the CDR3 is TGTGCCAGCAGCTTGGGGGCAGGCTACGAGCAGTACTTC. Its protein product is CASSLGAGYEQYF. Complete variable domain (other parts from reference TRBV5-6 and TRBJ2-7): DAGVTQSPTHLIKTRGQQVTLRCSPKSGHDTVSWYQQALGQGPQFIFQYYEEEERQRGNFPDRFSGHQFPNYSSELNVNALLLGDSALYLCASSLGAGYEQYFGPGTRLTVT.